Below are 22 T cell receptor beta chains sequenced from a single sample in a study of T cell repertoires in cytomegalovirus infection. TCRdb recomputed calls from the reads with MiXCR, one row per CDR3 protein. Among some 77,000 distinct CDR3 sequences, more than 3% were seen once, and the ten largest hold under 5.5%. Sequencing was carried out using PBMCs. Every receptor here comes from a human donor in good health (CMV status not recorded). Some clones in this sample may be carry-over from other donors' samples.

This clonotype has ten or more counts. CDR3 sequence: CASKGGRTEAFF. The CDR3 DNA sequence: TGTGCCAGCAAAGGGGGCCGAACTGAAGCTTTCTTT. The rearrangement joins TRBV28 to TRBJ1-1; 7 nucleotides agree with TRBD1. Trimming took 7 bases from V and 5 from J; bases not matched to a gene: 4. Germline CDR1 reads MDHEN; CDR2 reads SYDVKM. The CDR3 length is 12 residues.

This clonotype has ten or more counts. The V gene is TRBV29-1, the J gene TRBJ2-3; TRBD1 matches 7 bases. The CDR3 runs 17 residues. V was clipped by 6 bases and J by 7 bases; unmatched bases: 22. Germline CDR1 SQVTM, CDR2 ANQGSEA. Here the CDR3 DNA reads TGCAGCGTCATCGGTGGGTCAGGGGGTTCGAGGGTCTATACGCAGTATTTT. This translates into CSVIGGSGGSRVYTQYF.

This clonotype has a count of ten or more. The chain uses TRBV11-2 and TRBJ1-1; D is unresolved. CDR1 and CDR2 from the germline V gene are SGHAT and FQNNGV. V lost 1 base and J 1 base, leaving 19 bases between the germline ends. The CDR3 loop spans 18 amino acids. CDR3 in DNA: TGTGCCAGCAGCTTAGCGTTCCTAAGGAGTATGTCGAACACTGAAGCTTTCTTT. Translating gives CASSLAFLRSMSNTEAFF.

There are many counts of this clonotype. The J gene is TRBJ2-3, the V gene TRBV6-1; 14 nucleotides line up with TRBD2. Germline V gene sequence: CDR1 MNHNS, CDR2 SASEGT. There are 15 residues in the CDR3. The V and J ends lost 3 bases and 4 bases, in that order; junction bases with no gene match: 0. Here the CDR3 reads CASSETSGGADTQYF. CDR3 bases: TGTGCCAGCAGTGAGACTAGCGGGGGGGCAGATACGCAGTATTTT.

This clonotype was observed at least ten times. CDR3 region: CASSPDRGRNGEAFF. For the CDR3, the DNA is TGTGCCAGCAGTCCCGACAGGGGAAGAAACGGTGAAGCTTTCTTT. The rearrangement uses TRBV7-4 and TRBJ1-1; 8 bases map to TRBD1. V lost 6 bases to trimming and J lost 7 bases; unmatched junction nucleotides: 13. The CDR3 runs to 15 residues. Per the germline V gene, CDR1 is SGHVT and CDR2 is SQSDAQ.

At least ten counts were recorded for this clonotype. This rearrangement joins TRBV28 to TRBJ2-7; D might be TRBD1 or TRBD2, each matching 5 bases. The V end was cut by 0 bases, the J end by 1 base, with 13 bases between. CDR3 length equals 16 residues. Per the germline V gene, CDR1 is MDHEN and CDR2 is SYDVKM. The CDR3 DNA is TGTGCCAGCAGTTTATGGAGAGGGGTGCAATCCTACGAGCAGTACTTC. Translated: CASSLWRGVQSYEQYF.

This clonotype was detected many times. This chain joins TRBV29-1 and TRBJ1-2; D not resolved. V was clipped by 7 bases and J by 2 bases, with 11 bases between them. In germline, CDR1 is SQVTM, CDR2 ANQGSEA. This CDR3 is 12 amino acids long. As DNA, the CDR3 is TGCAGCGATCGTACAGAAAACTATGGCTACACCTTC. This gives the protein CSDRTENYGYTF.

This clonotype was detected many times. The rearrangement joins TRBV20-1 to TRBJ2-5, with D hard to call. V shed 0 bases and J shed 5 bases, with 13 bases lying between them. Germline V gene lookup returns CDR1 DFQATT and CDR2 SNEGSKA (reference sequence). This CDR3 is built from 14 residues. CDR3 DNA: TGCAGTGCTAGAGATATGCTAGGACGCGAGACCCAGTACTTC. It yields the protein CSARDMLGRETQYF.

This clonotype was observed many times. The V and J genes are TRBV20-1 and TRBJ1-2; TRBD1 might be the D (5 bases). The germline V and J ends were trimmed by 6 bases and 5 bases, with 13 bases remaining between them. The CDR3 contains 12 residues. Per germline, CDR1 DFQATT and CDR2 SNEGSKA (reference sequence). The CDR3 bases are TGCAGTGCGCCCGACAGCCAGTATGGCTACACCTTC. Amino acid sequence: CSAPDSQYGYTF.

This clonotype was detected ten times or more. This chain links TRBV15 with TRBJ1-5, with D unclear. This CDR3 spans 16 amino acids. Germline assignment: CDR1 LNHNV and CDR2 YYDKDF (reference sequence). The V end was cut by 0 bases, the J end by 7 bases, with 16 bases between. The CDR3 here is CATSRDQGIRHQPQHF. In nucleotides, the CDR3 is TGTGCCACCAGCAGAGATCAAGGTATTCGGCACCAGCCCCAGCATTTT.

This clonotype was counted many times. The V gene is TRBV7-2, the J gene TRBJ1-4, with D perhaps matching TRBD1 (5 bases). Trimming cost V 3 bases and J 0 bases, with 5 bases left between them. The CDR3 length is 14 residues. Per the germline V gene, CDR1 is SGHTA and CDR2 is FQGNSA. CDR3 bases: TGTGCCAGCAGCTTCAGGGCAACTAATGAAAAACTGTTTTTT. This sequence encodes CASSFRATNEKLFF.

This clonotype appeared many times. This sequence joins TRBV5-5 and TRBJ2-7, with 9 bases matching TRBD2. This CDR3 contains 17 residues. Germline assignment: CDR1 SGHKS and CDR2 YYEKEE (reference sequence). With V trimmed by 4 bases and J by 6 bases, 17 bases remained unmatched. The CDR3 DNA follows: TGTGCCAGCAGCCCTGTCGGGACTAGCCCTCGACCGGCCGAGCAGTACTTC. Its translation is CASSPVGTSPRPAEQYF. Full variable domain (remainder filled in from reference TRBV5-5 and TRBJ2-7): DAGVTQSPTHLIKTRGQQVTLRCSPISGHKSVSWYQQVLGQGPQFIFQYYEKEERGRGNFPDRFSARQFPNYSSELNVNALLLGDSALYLCASSPVGTSPRPAEQYFGPGTRLTVT.

This clonotype was seen repeatedly, ten times or more. The chain links TRBV12-3 or TRBV12-4 to TRBJ1-1; no reliable D call. The CDR3 covers 14 residues. V lost 7 bases and J 5 bases, leaving 17 bases between the germline ends. CDR3 sequence (DNA): TGTGCCAGCATCTTAGGATGGGGTGGGACTGAAGCTTTCTTT. This encodes CASILGWGGTEAFF.

This clonotype was counted at least ten times. The chain recombines TRBV27 with TRBJ2-7; 10 bases line up with TRBD1. Germline V gene sequence: CDR1 MNHEY, CDR2 SMNVEV (reference sequence). CDR3 length equals 13 residues. With V trimmed by 8 bases and J by 2 bases, 3 bases remained unmatched. CDR3 nucleotides: TGTGCCAGCGGCGGGACAGGGGCCTACGAGCAGTACTTC. This sequence encodes CASGGTGAYEQYF.

This clonotype has ten or more counts. The chain couples TRBV19 to TRBJ1-6, with a weak D call TRBD1 (5 bases). V dropped 7 bases and J dropped 10 bases, with 17 bases sitting between them. There are 14 residues in the CDR3. Germline CDR1 LNHDA, CDR2 SQIVND (reference sequence). The CDR3 protein is CASTEGPNRSPLHF. The CDR3 bases are TGTGCCAGTACGGAGGGGCCCAATAGATCACCCCTCCACTTT.

This clonotype was counted many times. The chain carries TRBV20-1 and TRBJ2-2, with 11 bases aligning to TRBD2. CDR1 DFQATT and CDR2 SNEGSKA come from the germline V gene (reference sequence). V was pared by 5 bases and J by 4 bases, with 15 bases of the junction left unmatched. The CDR3 loop spans 18 amino acids. This CDR3 reads CSAFPPIAGGLFTGELFF. Here the CDR3 DNA reads TGCAGTGCTTTCCCACCAATAGCGGGGGGGCTGTTCACCGGGGAGCTGTTTTTT.

There are a few counts of this clonotype. A much larger clone sits a single nucleotide away, making a read error possible. The chain combines TRBV7-8 with TRBJ2-5; D is perhaps TRBD1 (6 bases). V was clipped by 6 bases and J by 5 bases, with 16 bases between them. The CDR3 runs to 14 residues. CDR1 and CDR2 (germline): SGHVS, FQNEAQ. The CDR3 sequence: CASRFGTGQETQYF. The CDR3, as DNA: TGTGCCAGCAGATTCGGTACAGGGCAGGAGACCCAGTACTTC.

This clonotype showed up many times. The chain recombines TRBV5-1 with TRBJ2-6; possibly TRBD1 for D (5 bases). Germline loops: CDR1 SGHRS, CDR2 YFSETQ. This CDR3 is built from 18 residues. Trimming cost V 4 bases and J 0 bases, with 17 bases left between them. The DNA of the CDR3 is TGCGCCAGCAGCCACACGACAGATAAAATCTCTGGGGCCAACGTCCTGACTTTC. It translates to CASSHTTDKISGANVLTF. Full variable domain (remainder filled in from reference TRBV5-1 and TRBJ2-6): KAGVTQTPRYLIKTRGQQVTLSCSPISGHRSVSWYQQTPGQGLQFLFEYFSETQRNKGNFPGRFSGRQFSNSRSEMNVSTLELGDSALYLCASSHTTDKISGANVLTFGAGSRLTVL.

This clonotype was seen repeatedly, ten times or more. V and J are TRBV28 and TRBJ1-5; 9 nucleotides agree with TRBD1. Per germline, CDR1 MDHEN and CDR2 SYDVKM. The junction had 10 bases not matched to a gene; V was cut back by 5 bases and J by 5 bases. The CDR3 is 16 amino acids. The CDR3 here is CASSPPGQGADQPQHF. For the CDR3, the DNA is TGTGCCAGCAGTCCCCCGGGACAGGGAGCGGATCAGCCCCAGCATTTT.

In its sample, this clonotype was seen many times. The chain carries TRBV11-1 and TRBJ2-2; D is perhaps TRBD1 or TRBD2 (5 bases each). The CDR3 consists of 15 residues. V was shortened by 5 bases and J by 5 bases, with 15 bases between the two germline ends. Germline V gives CDR1 SGHAT, CDR2 FQDESV (reference sequence). The CDR3 protein is CASSQDTGRTGELFF. The CDR3 coding sequence is TGTGCCAGCAGCCAAGACACGGGGCGGACCGGGGAGCTGTTTTTT. The full variable domain, with the rest looked up from reference TRBV11-1 and TRBJ2-2, is EAEVAQSPRYKITEKSQAVAFWCDPISGHATLYWYRQILGQGPELLVQFQDESVVDDSQLPKDRFSAERLKGVDSTLKIQPAELGDSAMYLCASSQDTGRTGELFFGEGSRLTVL.

The table lists this clonotype with many counts. The rearrangement links TRBV28 to TRBJ1-5; the D is unclear. Trimming shortened V by 1 base and J by 4 bases, and 11 bases separated the two germline ends. Germline V gene sequence: CDR1 MDHEN, CDR2 SYDVKM. The CDR3 spans 15 residues. The CDR3 coding sequence is TGTGCCAGCAGTTTATCGGACTGGTATAATCAGCCCCAGCATTTT. The encoded protein is CASSLSDWYNQPQHF.

There are many counts of this clonotype. The chain combines TRBV27 with TRBJ2-5, with 7 bases aligning to TRBD1. Trimming cost V 8 bases and J 3 bases; bases outside gene matches: 3. The germline V gene encodes CDR1 MNHEY and CDR2 SMNVEV (reference sequence). This CDR3 has 12 residues. CDR3 region: CASHTGEETQYF. As DNA, the CDR3 is TGTGCCAGCCACACAGGGGAAGAGACCCAGTACTTC.